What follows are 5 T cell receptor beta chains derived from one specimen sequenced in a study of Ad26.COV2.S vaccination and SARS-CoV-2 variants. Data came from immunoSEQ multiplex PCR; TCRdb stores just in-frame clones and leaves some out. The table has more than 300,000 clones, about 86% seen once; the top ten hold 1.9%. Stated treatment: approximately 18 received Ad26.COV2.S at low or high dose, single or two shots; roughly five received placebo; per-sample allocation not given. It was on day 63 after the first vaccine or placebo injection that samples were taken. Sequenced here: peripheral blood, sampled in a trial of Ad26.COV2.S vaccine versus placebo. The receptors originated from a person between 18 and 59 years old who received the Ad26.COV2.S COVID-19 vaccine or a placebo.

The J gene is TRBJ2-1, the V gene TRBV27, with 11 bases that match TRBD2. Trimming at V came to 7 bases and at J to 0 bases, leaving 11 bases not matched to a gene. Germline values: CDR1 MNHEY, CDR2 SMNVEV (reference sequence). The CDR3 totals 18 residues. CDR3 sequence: CASIRLAGGLSSYNEQFF. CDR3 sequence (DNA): TGTGCCAGCATTCGGCTAGCGGGGGGACTGAGCTCCTACAATGAGCAGTTCTTC.

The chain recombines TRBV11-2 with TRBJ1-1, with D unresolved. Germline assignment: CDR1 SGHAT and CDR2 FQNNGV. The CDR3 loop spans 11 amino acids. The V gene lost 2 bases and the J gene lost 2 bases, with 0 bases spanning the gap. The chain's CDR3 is CASSLNTEAFF. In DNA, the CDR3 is TGTGCCAGCAGCTTAAACACTGAAGCTTTCTTT.

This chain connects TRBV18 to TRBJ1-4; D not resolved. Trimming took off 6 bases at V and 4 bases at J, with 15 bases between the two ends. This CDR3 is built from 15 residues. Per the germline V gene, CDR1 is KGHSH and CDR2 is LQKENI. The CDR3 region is CASSPQRAGNEKLFF. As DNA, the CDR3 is TGTGCCAGCTCGCCCCAGAGGGCGGGTAATGAAAAACTGTTTTTT.

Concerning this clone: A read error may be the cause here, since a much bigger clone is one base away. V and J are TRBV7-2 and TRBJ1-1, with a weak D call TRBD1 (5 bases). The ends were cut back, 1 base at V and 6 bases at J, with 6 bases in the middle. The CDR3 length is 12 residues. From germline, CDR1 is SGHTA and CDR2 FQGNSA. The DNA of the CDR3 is TGTGCCAGCAGCTTAGGGGACGCTGAAGCTTTCTTT. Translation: CASSLGDAEAFF. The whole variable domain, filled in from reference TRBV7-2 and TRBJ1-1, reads GAGVSQSPSNKVTEKGKDVELRCDPISGHTALYWYRQSLGQGLEFLIYFQGNSAPDKSGLPSDRFSAERTGGSVSTLTIQRTQQEDSAVYLCASSLGDAEAFFGQGTRLTVV.

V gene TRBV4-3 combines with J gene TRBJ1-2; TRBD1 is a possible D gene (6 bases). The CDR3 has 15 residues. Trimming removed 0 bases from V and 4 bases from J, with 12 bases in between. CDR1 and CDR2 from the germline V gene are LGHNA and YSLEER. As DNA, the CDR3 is TGCGCCAGCAGCCAAGACCGGACAGAAATCTATGGCTACACCTTC. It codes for CASSQDRTEIYGYTF.